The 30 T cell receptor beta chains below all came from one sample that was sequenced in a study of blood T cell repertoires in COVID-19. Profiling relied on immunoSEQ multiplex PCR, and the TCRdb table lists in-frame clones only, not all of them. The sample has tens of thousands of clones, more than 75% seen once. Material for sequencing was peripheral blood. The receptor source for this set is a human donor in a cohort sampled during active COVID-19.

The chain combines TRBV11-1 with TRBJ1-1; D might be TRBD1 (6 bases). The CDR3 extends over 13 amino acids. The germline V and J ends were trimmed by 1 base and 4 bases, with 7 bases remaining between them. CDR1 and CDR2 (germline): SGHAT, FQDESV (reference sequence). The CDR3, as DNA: TGTGCCAGCAGCTTAGAAGGGGGCACTGAAGCTTTCTTT. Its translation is CASSLEGGTEAFF. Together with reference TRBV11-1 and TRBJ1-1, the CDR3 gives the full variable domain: EAEVAQSPRYKITEKSQAVAFWCDPISGHATLYWYRQILGQGPELLVQFQDESVVDDSQLPKDRFSAERLKGVDSTLKIQPAELGDSAMYLCASSLEGGTEAFFGQGTRLTVV.

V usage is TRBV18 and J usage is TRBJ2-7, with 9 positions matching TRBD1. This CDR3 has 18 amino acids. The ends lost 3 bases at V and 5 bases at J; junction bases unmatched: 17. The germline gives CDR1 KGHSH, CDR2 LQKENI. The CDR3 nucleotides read TGTGCCAGCTCACCCGCTCTCCCAGCCGGGGGACAGGGCAACGAGCAGTACTTC. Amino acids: CASSPALPAGGQGNEQYF.

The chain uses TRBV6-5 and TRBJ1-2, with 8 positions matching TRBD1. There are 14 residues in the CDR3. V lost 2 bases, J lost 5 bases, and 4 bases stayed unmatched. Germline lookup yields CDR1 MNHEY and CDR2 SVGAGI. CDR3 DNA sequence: TGTGCCAGCAGTTACGCAGGGGGCCTTTATGGCTACACCTTC. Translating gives CASSYAGGLYGYTF.

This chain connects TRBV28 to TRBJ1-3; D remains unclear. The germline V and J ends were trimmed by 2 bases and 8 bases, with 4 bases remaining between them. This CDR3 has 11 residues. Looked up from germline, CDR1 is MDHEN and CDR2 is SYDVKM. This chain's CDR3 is CASSLLDTIYF. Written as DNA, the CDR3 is TGTGCCAGCAGTTTACTTGACACCATATATTTT.

The CDR3, as DNA: TGTGCCAGCAGCCAAGGGGTCAGAGAGAGGAGCTACACCTTC. It yields the protein CASSQGVRERSYTF. The chain carries TRBV14 and TRBJ1-2; no reliable D call. The CDR3 has 14 residues. Germline V gene sequence: CDR1 SGHDN, CDR2 FVKESK. The ends were cut back, 1 base at V and 9 bases at J, with 15 bases in the middle.

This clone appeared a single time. CDR3 nucleotide sequence: TGTGCCAGCAGTCTAGCGGAGTCCTACAATGAGCAGTTCTTC. As protein: CASSLAESYNEQFF. The J gene is TRBJ2-1, the V gene TRBV6-6; TRBD2 matches at 7 bases. This CDR3 has 14 residues. CDR1 is MNHNY and CDR2 is SVGAGI in the germline V gene (reference sequence). Trimming took 5 bases from V and 1 from J; bases not matched to a gene: 2.

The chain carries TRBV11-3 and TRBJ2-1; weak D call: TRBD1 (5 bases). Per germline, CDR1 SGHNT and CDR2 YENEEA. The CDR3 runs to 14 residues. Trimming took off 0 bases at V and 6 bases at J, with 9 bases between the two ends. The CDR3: CASSLDRQSNEQFF. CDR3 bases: TGTGCCAGCAGCTTAGATCGACAGTCCAATGAGCAGTTCTTC.

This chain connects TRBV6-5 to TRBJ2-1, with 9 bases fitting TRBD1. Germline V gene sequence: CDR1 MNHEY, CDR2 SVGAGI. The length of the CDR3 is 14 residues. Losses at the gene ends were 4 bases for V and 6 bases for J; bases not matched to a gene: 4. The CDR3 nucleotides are TGTGCCAGCAGTTTGTCGACAGGGGGCAATGAGCAGTTCTTC. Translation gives CASSLSTGGNEQFF.

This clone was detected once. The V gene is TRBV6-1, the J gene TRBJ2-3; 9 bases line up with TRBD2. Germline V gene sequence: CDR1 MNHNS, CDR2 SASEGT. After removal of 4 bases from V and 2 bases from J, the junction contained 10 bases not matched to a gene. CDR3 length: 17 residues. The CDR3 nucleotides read TGTGCCAGCAGTGGCACTACCGGGACTAGCATCACAGATACGCAGTATTTT. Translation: CASSGTTGTSITDTQYF.

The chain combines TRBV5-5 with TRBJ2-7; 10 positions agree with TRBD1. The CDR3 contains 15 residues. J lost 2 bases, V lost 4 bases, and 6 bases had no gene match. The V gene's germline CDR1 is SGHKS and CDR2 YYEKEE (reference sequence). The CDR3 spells CASSRGQGHTYEQYF. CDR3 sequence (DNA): TGTGCCAGCAGCCGGGGACAGGGGCACACCTACGAGCAGTACTTC.

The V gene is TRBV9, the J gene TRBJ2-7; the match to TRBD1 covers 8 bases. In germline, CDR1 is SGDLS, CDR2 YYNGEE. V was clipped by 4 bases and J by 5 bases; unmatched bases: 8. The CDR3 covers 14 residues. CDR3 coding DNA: TGTGCCAGCAGCACCCCAGGGGGCTGGCACGAGCAGTACTTC. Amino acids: CASSTPGGWHEQYF.

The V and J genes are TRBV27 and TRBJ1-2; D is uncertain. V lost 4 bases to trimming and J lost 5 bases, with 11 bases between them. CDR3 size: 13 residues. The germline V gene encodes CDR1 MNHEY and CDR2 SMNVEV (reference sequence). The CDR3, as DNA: TGTGCCAGCAGTTCCTCTACCGTTTATGGCTACACCTTC. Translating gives CASSSSTVYGYTF.

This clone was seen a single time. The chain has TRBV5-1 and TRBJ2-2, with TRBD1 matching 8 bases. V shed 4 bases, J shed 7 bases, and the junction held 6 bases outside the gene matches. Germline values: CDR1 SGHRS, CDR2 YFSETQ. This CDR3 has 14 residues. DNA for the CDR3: TGCGCCAGCAGCATAGGACAGGGTAACGGGGAGCTGTTTTTT. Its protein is CASSIGQGNGELFF. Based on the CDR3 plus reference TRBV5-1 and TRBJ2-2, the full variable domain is KAGVTQTPRYLIKTRGQQVTLSCSPISGHRSVSWYQQTPGQGLQFLFEYFSETQRNKGNFPGRFSGRQFSNSRSEMNVSTLELGDSALYLCASSIGQGNGELFFGEGSRLTVL.

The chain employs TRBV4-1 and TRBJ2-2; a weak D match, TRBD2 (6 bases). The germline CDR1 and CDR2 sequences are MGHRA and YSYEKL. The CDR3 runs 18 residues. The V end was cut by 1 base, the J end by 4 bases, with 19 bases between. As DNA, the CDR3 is TGCGCCAGCAGCCAAGGAAGAGCAGGGATCGGGAGCACCGGGGAGCTGTTTTTT. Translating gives CASSQGRAGIGSTGELFF.

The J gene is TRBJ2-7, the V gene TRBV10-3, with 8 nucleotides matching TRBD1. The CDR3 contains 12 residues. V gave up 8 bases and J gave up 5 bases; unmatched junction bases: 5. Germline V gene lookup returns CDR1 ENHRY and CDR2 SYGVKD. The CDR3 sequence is CAIGQGIDEQYF. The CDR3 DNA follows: TGTGCCATCGGACAGGGAATCGACGAGCAGTACTTC.

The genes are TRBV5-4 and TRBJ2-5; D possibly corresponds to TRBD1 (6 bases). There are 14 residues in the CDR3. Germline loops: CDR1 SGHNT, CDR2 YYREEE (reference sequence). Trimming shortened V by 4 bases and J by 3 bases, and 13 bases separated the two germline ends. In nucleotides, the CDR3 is TGTGCCAGCAGCCTCGGACAGAGGGAAGAGACCCAGTACTTC. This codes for CASSLGQREETQYF.

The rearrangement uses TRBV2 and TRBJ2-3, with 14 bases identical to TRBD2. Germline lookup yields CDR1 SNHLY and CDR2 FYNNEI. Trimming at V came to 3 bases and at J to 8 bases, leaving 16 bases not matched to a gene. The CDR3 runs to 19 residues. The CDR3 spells CASSDLPPGTSGSGGTQYF. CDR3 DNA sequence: TGTGCCAGCAGTGACCTACCCCCGGGGACTAGCGGGAGTGGTGGTACGCAGTATTTT.

The CDR3 loop reads CASRPGQESTDTQYF. CDR3 bases: TGTGCCAGCAGACCAGGACAGGAAAGCACAGATACGCAGTATTTT. The chain employs TRBV7-6 and TRBJ2-3; 7 nucleotides match TRBD1. This CDR3 contains 15 residues. Germline CDR1 reads SGHVS; CDR2 reads FNYEAQ. V dropped 6 bases and J dropped 0; count of bases not matched to a gene: 6.

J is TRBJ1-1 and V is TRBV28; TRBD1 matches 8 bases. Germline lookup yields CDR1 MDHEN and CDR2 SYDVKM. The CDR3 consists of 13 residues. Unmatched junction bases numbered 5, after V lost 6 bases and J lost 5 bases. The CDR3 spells CASRGQGRTEAFF. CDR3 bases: TGTGCCAGCAGAGGACAGGGAAGGACTGAAGCTTTCTTT.

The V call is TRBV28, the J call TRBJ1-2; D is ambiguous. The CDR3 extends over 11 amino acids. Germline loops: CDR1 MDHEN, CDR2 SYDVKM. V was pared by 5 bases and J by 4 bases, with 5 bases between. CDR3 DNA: TGTGCCAGCAGTAGCGCCTATGGCTACACCTTC. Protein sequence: CASSSAYGYTF.

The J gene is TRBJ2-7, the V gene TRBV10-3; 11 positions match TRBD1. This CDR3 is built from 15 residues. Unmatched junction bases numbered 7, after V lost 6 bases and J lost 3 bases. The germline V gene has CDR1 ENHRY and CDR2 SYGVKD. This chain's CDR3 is CAISHGDRGGYEQYF. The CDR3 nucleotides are TGTGCCATCAGCCACGGGGACAGGGGGGGCTACGAGCAGTACTTC.

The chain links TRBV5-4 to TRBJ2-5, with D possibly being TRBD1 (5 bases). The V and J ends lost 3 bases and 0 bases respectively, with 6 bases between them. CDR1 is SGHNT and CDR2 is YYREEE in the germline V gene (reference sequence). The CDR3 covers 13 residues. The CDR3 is CASSWGNQETQYF. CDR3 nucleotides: TGTGCCAGCAGCTGGGGCAACCAAGAGACCCAGTACTTC.

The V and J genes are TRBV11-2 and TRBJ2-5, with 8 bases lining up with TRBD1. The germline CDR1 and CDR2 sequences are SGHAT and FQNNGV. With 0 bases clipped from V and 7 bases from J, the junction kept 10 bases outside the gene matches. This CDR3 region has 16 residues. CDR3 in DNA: TGTGCCAGCAGCTTAGAGGCTCAGGGGGCCCAGGGGACCCAGTACTTC. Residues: CASSLEAQGAQGTQYF.

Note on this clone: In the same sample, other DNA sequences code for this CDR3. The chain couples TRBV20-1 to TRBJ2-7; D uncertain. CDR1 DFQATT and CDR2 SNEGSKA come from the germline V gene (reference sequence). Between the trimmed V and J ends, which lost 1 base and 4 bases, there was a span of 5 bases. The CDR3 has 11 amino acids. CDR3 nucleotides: TGCAGTGCTAGAGCATTTTACGAGCAGTACTTC. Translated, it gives CSARAFYEQYF.

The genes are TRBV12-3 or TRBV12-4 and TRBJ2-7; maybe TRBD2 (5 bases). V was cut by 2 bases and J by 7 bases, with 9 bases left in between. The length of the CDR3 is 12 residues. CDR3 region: CASSLRRGEQYF. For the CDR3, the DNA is TGTGCCAGCAGTTTACGACGGGGAGAGCAGTACTTC.

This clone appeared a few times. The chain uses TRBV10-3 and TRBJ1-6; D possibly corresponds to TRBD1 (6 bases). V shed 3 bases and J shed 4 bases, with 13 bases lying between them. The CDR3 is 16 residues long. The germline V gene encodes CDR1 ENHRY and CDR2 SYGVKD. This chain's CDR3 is CAISDGGPKYNSPLHF. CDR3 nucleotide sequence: TGTGCCATCAGTGACGGGGGGCCGAAATATAATTCACCCCTCCACTTT.

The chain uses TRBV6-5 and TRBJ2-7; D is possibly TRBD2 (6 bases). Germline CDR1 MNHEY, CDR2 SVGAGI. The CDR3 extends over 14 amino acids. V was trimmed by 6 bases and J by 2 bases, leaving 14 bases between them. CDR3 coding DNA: TGTGCCAGCAGCCGGCCGGGACTTCCCTACGAGCAGTACTTC. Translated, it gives CASSRPGLPYEQYF.

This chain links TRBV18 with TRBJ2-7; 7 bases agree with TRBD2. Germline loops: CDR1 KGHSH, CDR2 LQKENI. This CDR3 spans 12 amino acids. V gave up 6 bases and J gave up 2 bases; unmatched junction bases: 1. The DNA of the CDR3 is TGTGCCAGCTCGGGGGGGGCCTACGAGCAGTACTTC. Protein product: CASSGGAYEQYF.

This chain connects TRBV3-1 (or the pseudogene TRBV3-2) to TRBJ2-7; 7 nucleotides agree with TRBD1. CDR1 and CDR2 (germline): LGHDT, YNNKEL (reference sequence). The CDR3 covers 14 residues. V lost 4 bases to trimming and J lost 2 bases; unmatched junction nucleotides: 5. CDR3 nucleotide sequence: TGTGCCAGCAGCCTAGGACAGGTTACCTACGAGCAGTACTTC. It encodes CASSLGQVTYEQYF.

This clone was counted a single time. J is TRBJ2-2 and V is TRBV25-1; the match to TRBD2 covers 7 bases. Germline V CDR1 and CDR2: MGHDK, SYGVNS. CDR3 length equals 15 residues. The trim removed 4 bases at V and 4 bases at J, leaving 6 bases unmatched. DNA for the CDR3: TGTGCCAGCAGTGTTGTGGGAGGGGTCACCGGGGAGCTGTTTTTT. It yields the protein CASSVVGGVTGELFF.